These 8 T cell receptor beta chains were all obtained from the same sample, sequenced in a study of blood T cell repertoires in COVID-19. Measured with immunoSEQ multiplex PCR; TCRdb has only the in-frame clones, and not every one. The table records about 150,000 clones, roughly 84% of them present only once. The sample comprised peripheral blood. These receptors were obtained from a man between 65 and 85 years old with acute or convalescent COVID-19.

The V call is TRBV6-6, the J call TRBJ1-3; 9 positions match TRBD1. Per germline, CDR1 MNHNY and CDR2 SVGAGI (reference sequence). Losses at the gene ends were 2 bases for V and 4 bases for J; bases not matched to a gene: 3. CDR3 size: 15 residues. The CDR3 DNA is TGTGCCAGCAGTTACACAGGACAGGGGGGAAACACCATATATTTT. It codes for CASSYTGQGGNTIYF.

V is TRBV27 and J is TRBJ2-7; 10 positions match TRBD2. This CDR3 has 14 amino acids. V trimming: 6 bases; J trimming: 4 bases; junction bases outside the gene matches: 6. CDR1 and CDR2 from the germline V gene are MNHEY and SMNVEV (reference sequence). In nucleotides, the CDR3 is TGTGCCAGCAGACGAGCGGGGGGGCGATACGAGCAGTACTTC. Its translation is CASRRAGGRYEQYF.

This chain links TRBV13 with TRBJ2-7; D call uncertain. The germline CDR1 and CDR2 sequences are PRHDT and FYEKMQ (reference sequence). This CDR3 has 11 residues. The ends were cut back, 5 bases at V and 10 bases at J, with 12 bases in the middle. The CDR3 DNA is TGTGCCAGCAGCCCCTACCCTCGACAGTACTTC. Translating it yields CASSPYPRQYF.

The chain employs TRBV7-9 and TRBJ2-3; weak D call: TRBD1 (6 bases). The germline V gene has CDR1 SEHNR and CDR2 FQNEAQ (reference sequence). The CDR3 length is 16 residues. The germline V and J ends were trimmed by 4 bases and 5 bases, with 19 bases remaining between them. The CDR3 region is CASSSQGSAQGDTQYF. DNA for the CDR3: TGTGCCAGCAGCTCCCAGGGCTCCGCACAGGGAGATACGCAGTATTTT.

Concerning this clone: Within the sample, other DNA sequences also encode this same CDR3. The chain uses TRBV25-1 and TRBJ2-3, with 8 bases that match TRBD2. Germline V gives CDR1 MGHDK, CDR2 SYGVNS. V lost 4 bases and J lost 0; bases outside the gene matches: 6. The CDR3 is 16 residues long. The CDR3: CASSAGLALSTDTQYF. The CDR3 DNA reads as TGTGCCAGCAGTGCCGGACTAGCCCTAAGCACAGATACGCAGTATTTT.

This clone has just a few counts. The chain is built from TRBV30 and TRBJ1-3; D is uncertain. The V and J ends lost 4 bases and 0 bases respectively, with 16 bases between them. The germline V gene has CDR1 GTSNPN and CDR2 SVGIG (reference sequence). The length of the CDR3 is 16 residues. The CDR3 DNA reads TGTGCCTGGAACCTAGGCAAGGTTCTCTCTGGAAACACCATATATTTT. Encoded protein: CAWNLGKVLSGNTIYF. Supplemented by reference TRBV30 and TRBJ1-3, the full variable domain reads SQTIHQWPATLVQPVGSPLSLECTVEGTSNPNLYWYRQAAGRGLQLLFYSVGIGQISSEVPQNLSASRPQDRQFILSSKKLLLSDSGFYLCAWNLGKVLSGNTIYFGEGSWLTVV.

This clone has a handful of counts. The CDR3 DNA sequence: TGCGCCAGCAGTGACTGGGGGCATAACACTGAAGCTTTCTTT. This encodes CASSDWGHNTEAFF. The chain uses TRBV10-2 and TRBJ1-1, with TRBD1 as a possible D gene (6 bases). The germline V and J ends were trimmed by 3 bases and 2 bases, with 10 bases remaining between them. Germline CDR1 is WSHSY and CDR2 is SAAADI. The CDR3 length is 14 residues.

This chain links TRBV7-2 with TRBJ2-5; the D gene is possibly TRBD1 (6 bases). The germline gives CDR1 SGHTA, CDR2 FQGNSA. The CDR3 runs 13 residues. V was shortened by 5 bases and J by 1 base, with 8 bases between the two germline ends. The CDR3 DNA reads as TGTGCCAGCAGCACAGGGCCCCAAGAGACCCAGTACTTC. It encodes CASSTGPQETQYF.